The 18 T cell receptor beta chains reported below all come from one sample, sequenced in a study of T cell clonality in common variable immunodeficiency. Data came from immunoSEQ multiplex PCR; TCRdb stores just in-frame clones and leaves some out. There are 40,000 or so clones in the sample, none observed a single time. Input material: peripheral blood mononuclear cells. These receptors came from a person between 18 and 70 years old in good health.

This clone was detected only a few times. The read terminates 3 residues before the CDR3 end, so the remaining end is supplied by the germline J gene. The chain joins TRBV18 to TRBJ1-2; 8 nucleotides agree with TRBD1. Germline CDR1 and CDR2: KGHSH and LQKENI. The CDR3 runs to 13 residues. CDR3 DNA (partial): TGTGCCAGCTCACCCTCGGACAGGGAAGGC. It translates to CASSPSDREG. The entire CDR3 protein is CASSPSDREGYTF.

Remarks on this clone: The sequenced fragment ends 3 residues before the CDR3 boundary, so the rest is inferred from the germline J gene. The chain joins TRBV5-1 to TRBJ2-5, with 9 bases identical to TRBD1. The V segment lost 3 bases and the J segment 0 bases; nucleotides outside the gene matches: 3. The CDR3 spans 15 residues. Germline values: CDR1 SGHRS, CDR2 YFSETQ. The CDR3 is CASSWGDRDQETQYF. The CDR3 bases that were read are TGCGCCAGCAGCTGGGGGGACAGGGACCAAGAGACC.

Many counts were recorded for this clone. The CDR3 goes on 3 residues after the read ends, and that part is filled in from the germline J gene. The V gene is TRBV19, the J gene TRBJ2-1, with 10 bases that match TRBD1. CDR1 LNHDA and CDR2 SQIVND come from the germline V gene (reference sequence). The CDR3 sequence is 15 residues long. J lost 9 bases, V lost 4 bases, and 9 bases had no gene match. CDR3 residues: CASSTYTGTGAEQFF. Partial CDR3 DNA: TGTGCCAGTAGTACGTATACCGGGACAGGGGCTGAG. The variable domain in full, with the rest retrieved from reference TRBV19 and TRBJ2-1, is DGGITQSPKYLFRKEGQNVTLSCEQNLNHDAMYWYRQDPGQGLRLIYYSQIVNDFQKGDIAEGYSVSREKKESFPLTVTSAQKNPTAFYLCASSTYTGTGAEQFFGPGTRLTVL.

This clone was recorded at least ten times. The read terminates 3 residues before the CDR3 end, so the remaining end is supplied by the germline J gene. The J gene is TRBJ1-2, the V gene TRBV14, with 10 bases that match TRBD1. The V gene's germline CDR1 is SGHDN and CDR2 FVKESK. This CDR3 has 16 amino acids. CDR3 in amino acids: CASSHSDRGVVVGYTF. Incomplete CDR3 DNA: TGTGCCAGCAGCCATTCGGACAGGGGGGTAGTTGTGGGC.

The CDR3 DNA, read in part, is TGTGCCAGCAGCTTAGATGGCGGATCG. Its protein product is CASSLDGGS. Given in full, the CDR3 is CASSLDGGSAFF. The chain joins TRBV11-1 to TRBJ1-1; the D is unclear. From the germline J gene comes the end of the CDR3, since the read stops 3 residues before it. The CDR3 is made up of 12 amino acids. Germline V gene sequence: CDR1 SGHAT, CDR2 FQDESV (reference sequence).

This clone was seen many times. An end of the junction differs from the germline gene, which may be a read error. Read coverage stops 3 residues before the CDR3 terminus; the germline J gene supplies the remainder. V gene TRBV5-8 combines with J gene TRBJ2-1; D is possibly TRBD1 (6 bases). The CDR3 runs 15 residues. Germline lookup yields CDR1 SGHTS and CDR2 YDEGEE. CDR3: CASSLGQLDYDEQFF. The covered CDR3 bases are TGTGCCAGCAGTTTAGGACAGTTAGACTACGATGAG.

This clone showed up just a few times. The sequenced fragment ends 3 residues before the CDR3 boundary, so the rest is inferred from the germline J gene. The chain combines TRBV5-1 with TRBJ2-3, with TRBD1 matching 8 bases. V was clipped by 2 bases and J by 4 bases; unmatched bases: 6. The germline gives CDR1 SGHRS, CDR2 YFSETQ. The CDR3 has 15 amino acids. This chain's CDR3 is CASSFQGAAPDTQYF. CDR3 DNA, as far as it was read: TGCGCCAGCAGCTTTCAGGGGGCGGCCCCAGATACG.

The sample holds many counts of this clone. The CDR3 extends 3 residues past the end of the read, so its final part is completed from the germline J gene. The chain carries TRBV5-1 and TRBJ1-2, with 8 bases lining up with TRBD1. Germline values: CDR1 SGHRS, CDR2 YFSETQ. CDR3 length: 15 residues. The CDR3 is CASSQGQAQGYGYTF. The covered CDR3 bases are TGCGCCAGCAGCCAGGGACAGGCACAAGGTTACGGC.

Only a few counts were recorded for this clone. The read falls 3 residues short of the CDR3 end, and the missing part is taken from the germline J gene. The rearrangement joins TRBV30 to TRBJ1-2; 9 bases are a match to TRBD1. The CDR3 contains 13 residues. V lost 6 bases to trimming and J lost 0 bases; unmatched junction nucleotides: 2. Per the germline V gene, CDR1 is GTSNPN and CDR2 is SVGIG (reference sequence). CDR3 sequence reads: CACGQGTNYGYTF. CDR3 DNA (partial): TGTGCCTGTGGACAGGGGACTAACTATGGC.

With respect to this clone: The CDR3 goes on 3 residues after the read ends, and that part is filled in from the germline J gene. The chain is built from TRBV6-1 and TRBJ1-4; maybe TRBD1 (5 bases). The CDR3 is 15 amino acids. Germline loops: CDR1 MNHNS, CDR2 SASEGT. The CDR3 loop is CASSEGVGGANVLFF. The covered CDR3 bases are TGTGCCAGCAGTGAGGGAGTAGGAGGGGCCAACGTA.

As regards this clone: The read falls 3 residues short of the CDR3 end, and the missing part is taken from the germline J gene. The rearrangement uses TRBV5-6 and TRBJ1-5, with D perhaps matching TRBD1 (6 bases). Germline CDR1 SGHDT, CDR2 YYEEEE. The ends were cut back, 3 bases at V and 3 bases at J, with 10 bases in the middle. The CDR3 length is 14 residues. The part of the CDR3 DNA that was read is TGTGCCAGCAGCTCGGACAGCCACAATCAGCCC. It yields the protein CASSSDSHNQP. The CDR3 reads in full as CASSSDSHNQPQHF.

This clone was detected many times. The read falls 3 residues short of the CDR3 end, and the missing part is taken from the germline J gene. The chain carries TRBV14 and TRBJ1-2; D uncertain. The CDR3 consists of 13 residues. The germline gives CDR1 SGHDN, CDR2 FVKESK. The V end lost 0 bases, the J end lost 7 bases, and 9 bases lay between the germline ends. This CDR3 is CASSQDLVSGYTF. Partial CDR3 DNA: TGTGCCAGCAGCCAAGATCTTGTTTCTGGC.

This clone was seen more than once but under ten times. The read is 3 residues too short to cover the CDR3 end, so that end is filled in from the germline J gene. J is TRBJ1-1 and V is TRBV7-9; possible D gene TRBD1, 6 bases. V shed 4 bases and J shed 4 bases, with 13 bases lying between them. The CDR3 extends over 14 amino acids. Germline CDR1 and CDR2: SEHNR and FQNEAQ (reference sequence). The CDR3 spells CASSSQGYSTEAFF. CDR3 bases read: TGTGCCAGCAGCTCGCAGGGGTACAGCACTGAA.

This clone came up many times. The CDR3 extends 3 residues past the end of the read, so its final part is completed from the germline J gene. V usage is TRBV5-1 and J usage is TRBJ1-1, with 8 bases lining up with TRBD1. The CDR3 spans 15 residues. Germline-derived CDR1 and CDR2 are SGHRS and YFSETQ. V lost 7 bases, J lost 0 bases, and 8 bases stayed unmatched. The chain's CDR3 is CASRRTGLMNTEAFF. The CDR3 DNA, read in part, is TGCGCCAGCCGCCGGACAGGGCTAATGAACACTGAA.

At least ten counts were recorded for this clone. The CDR3 spells CASSLLARGSYNEQFF. The sequenced CDR3 bases are TGCGCCAGCAGCTTACTAGCGAGAGGGTCCTACAATGAG. The chain uses TRBV5-1 and TRBJ2-1, with 7 bases that match TRBD2. The observed sequence ends 3 residues before the CDR3 terminus, with the missing tail filled in from the germline J gene. Germline V gene sequence: CDR1 SGHRS, CDR2 YFSETQ. V dropped 2 bases and J dropped 1; count of bases not matched to a gene: 6. The CDR3 totals 16 residues.

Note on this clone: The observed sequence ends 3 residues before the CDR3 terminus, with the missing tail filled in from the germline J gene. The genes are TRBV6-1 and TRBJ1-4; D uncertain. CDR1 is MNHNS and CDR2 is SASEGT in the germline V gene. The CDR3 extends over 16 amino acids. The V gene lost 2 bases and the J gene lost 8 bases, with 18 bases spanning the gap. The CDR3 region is CASSESRNRVDEKLFF. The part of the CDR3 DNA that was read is TGTGCCAGCAGTGAATCCCGTAATAGGGTAGACGAAAAA.

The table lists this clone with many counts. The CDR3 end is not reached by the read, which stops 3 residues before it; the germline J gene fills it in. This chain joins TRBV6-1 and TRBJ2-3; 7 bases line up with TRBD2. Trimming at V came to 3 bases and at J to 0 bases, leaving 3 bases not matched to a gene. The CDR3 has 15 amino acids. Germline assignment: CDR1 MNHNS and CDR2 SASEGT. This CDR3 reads CASSEVSGSTDTQYF. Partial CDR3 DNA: TGTGCCAGCAGTGAGGTTAGCGGGAGCACAGATACG.

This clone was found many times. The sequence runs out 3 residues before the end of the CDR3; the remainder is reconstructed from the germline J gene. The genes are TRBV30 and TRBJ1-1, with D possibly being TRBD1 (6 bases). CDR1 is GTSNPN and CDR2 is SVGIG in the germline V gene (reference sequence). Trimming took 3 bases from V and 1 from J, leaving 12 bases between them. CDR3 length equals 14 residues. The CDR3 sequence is CAWSQGHPNTEAFF. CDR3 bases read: TGTGCCTGGAGCCAGGGGCACCCGAACACTGAA.